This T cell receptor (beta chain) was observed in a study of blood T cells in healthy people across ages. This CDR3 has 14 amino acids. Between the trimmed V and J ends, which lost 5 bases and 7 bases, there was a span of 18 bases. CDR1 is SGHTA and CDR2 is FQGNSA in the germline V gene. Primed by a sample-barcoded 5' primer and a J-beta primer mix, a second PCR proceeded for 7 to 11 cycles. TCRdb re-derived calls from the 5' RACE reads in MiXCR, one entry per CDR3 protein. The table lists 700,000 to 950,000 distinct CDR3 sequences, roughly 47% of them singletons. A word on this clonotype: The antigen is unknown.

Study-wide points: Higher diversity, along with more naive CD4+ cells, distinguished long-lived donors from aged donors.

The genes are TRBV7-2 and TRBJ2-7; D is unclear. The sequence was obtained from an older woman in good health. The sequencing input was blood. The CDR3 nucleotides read TGTGCCAGCAGCCCCGTGGAGTCCTACAATGAGCAGTACTTC. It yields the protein CASSPVESYNEQYF.